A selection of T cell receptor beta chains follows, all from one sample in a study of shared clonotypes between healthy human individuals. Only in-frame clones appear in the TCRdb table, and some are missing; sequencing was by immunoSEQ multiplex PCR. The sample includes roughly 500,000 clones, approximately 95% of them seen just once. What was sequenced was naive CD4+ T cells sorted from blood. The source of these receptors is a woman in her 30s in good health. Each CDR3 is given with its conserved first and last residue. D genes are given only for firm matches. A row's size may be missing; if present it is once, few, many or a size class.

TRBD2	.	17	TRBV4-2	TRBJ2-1	TGTGCCAGCAGCCCAGGAACTAGCGGGAGGTCAAACAATGAGCAGTTCTTC	CASSPGTSGRSNNEQFF
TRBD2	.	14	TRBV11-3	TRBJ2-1	TGTGCCAGCAGCTTGCGGGAGGGCCTGAATGAGCAGTTCTTC	CASSLREGLNEQFF
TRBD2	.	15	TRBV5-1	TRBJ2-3	TGCGCCAGCAAAGTAGCGGGAGGATACACAGATACGCAGTATTTT	CASKVAGGYTDTQYF
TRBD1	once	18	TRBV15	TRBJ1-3	TGTGCCACCAGCAGAGATCTCGGACAGGTCGTCTCTGGAAACACCATATATTTT	CATSRDLGQVVSGNTIYF
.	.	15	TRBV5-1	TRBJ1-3	TGCGCCAGCAGACCCGGACAGACAGTTGGAAACACCATATATTTT	CASRPGQTVGNTIYF
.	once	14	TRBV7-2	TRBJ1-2	TGTGCCAGCAGCCCATCCTGGACAGACTATGGCTACACCTTC	CASSPSWTDYGYTF
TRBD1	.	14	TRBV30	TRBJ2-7	TGTGCCTGGAGTGTATGGACAGGGATAAACGAGCAGTACTTC	CAWSVWTGINEQYF
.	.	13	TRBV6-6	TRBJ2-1	TGTGCCAGCAGTCGAGACAGATACAATGAGCAGTTCTTC	CASSRDRYNEQFF
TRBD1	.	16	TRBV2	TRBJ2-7	TGTGCCAGCAGTGAGGAAACGGGACAGGGGTCCTACGAGCAGTACTTC	CASSEETGQGSYEQYF
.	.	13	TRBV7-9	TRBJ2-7	TGTGCCAGCAGCTTGGATAGCTCCTACGAGCAGTACTTC	CASSLDSSYEQYF
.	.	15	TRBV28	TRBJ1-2	TGTGCCAGCAGTTTGTTCCCAACTCTTGTCGATGGCTACACCTTC	CASSLFPTLVDGYTF
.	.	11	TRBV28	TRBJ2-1	TGTGCCAGCAGTTTTTGGAATGAGCAGTTCTTC	CASSFWNEQFF
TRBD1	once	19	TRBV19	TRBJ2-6	TGTGCCAGTAAGAGGGGGACGGGGACAGGGAGTGCTGGGGCCAACGTCCTGACTTTC	CASKRGTGTGSAGANVLTF
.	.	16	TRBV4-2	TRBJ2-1	TGTGCCAGCAGCCAAGATCTTGTGGTCCTCTACAATGAGCAGTTCTTC	CASSQDLVVLYNEQFF
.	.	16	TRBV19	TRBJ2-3	TGTGCCAGTAGTGCTCAACTAGGCATGCCCCCAGATACGCAGTATTTT	CASSAQLGMPPDTQYF
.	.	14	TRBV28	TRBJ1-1	TGTGCCAGCAGTGGGTTTGTTCTAAACACTGAAGCTTTCTTT	CASSGFVLNTEAFF
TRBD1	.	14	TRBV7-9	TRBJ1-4	TGTGCCAGCAGCGCTGGACAGGGCGGTGAAAAACTGTTTTTT	CASSAGQGGEKLFF
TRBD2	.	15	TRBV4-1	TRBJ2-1	TGCGCCAGCAGCCGGGGACTAGTGGACCCCGGGATTCCGTTCTTC	CASSRGLVDPGIPFF
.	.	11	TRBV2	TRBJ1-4	TGTGCCAGCAGTGTTTATGAAAAACTGTTTTTT	CASSVYEKLFF
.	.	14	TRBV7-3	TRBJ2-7	TGTGCCAGCAGCTTGAAAACCACATTCTACGAGCAGTACTTC	CASSLKTTFYEQYF
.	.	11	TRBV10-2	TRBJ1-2	TGCGCCAGCAGTGACCGGGATGGCTACACCTTC	CASSDRDGYTF
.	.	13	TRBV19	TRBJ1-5	TGTGCCAGTAATAAGTCCCCGATCCAGCCCCAGCATTTT	CASNKSPIQPQHF
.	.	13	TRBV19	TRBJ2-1	TGTGCCAGTAGTATAGGTCCGGGCTCTGAGCAGTTCTTC	CASSIGPGSEQFF
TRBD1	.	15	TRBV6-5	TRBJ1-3	TGTGCCAGCAGTTCGGACAGGGCCTCTGGAAACACCATATATTTT	CASSSDRASGNTIYF
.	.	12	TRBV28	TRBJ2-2	TGTGCCAGCAGTTTACGTACCGGGGAGCTGTTTTTT	CASSLRTGELFF
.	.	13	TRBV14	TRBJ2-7	TGTGCCAGCAGCCAAGTTGTCCCCTACGAGCAGTACTTC	CASSQVVPYEQYF
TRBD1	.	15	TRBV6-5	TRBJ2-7	TGTGCCAGCAGTTCACCCGGGACAGGGCACTACGAGCAGTACTTC	CASSSPGTGHYEQYF
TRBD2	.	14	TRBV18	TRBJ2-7	TGTGCCAGCTCAACCGGGACTAGAAGTTACGAGCAGTACTTC	CASSTGTRSYEQYF
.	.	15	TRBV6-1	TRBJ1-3	TGTGCCAGCACCTCAGAAGGGATACCTGGAAACACCATATATTTT	CASTSEGIPGNTIYF
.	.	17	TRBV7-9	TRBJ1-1	TGTGCCAGCAGCTTAGGGGGTGTATCAGATATGAACACTGAAGCTTTCTTT	CASSLGGVSDMNTEAFF
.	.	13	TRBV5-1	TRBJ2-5	TGCGCCAGCAGCTGGGACATCCAAGAGACCCAGTACTTC	CASSWDIQETQYF
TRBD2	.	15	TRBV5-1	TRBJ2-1	TGCGCCAGCAGCTTGGTACTAGCGGGAAGGAATGAGCAGTTCTTC	CASSLVLAGRNEQFF
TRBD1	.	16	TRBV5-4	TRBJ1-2	TGTGCCAGCAGCTTGATCCAAGACAGGGGGCGCGATGGCTACACCTTC	CASSLIQDRGRDGYTF
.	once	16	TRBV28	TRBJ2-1	TGTGCCAGCAGTCAGGGGATTTGGCAGAGTTTCAATGAGCAGTTCTTC	CASSQGIWQSFNEQFF
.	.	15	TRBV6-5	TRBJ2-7	TGTGCCAGCAGTTACTCTAATTCTAGCCCCCACGAGCAGTACTTC	CASSYSNSSPHEQYF
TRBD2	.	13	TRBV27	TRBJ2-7	TGTGCCAGCAGCTCTAGCGGGAGAAGAGAGCAGTACTTC	CASSSSGRREQYF
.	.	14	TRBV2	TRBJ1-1	TGTGCCAGCAAGTTCGGGGCCATGAACACTGAAGCTTTCTTT	CASKFGAMNTEAFF
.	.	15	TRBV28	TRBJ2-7	TGTGCCAGCAGCGAACCGACTAGTGATCGCTACGAGCAGTACTTC	CASSEPTSDRYEQYF
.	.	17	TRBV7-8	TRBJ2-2	TGTGCCAGCAGCGTGAGGTGGCAGGGGAAAAAGGCCGGGGAGCTGTTTTTT	CASSVRWQGKKAGELFF
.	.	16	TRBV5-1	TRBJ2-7	TGCGCCAGCAGCTTGTCAGCCGTCTTGGGGGCCTACGAGCAGTACTTC	CASSLSAVLGAYEQYF
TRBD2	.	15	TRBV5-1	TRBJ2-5	TGCGCCAGCAGCTTCTCAGCGGGACGGGGAGAGACCCAGTACTTC	CASSFSAGRGETQYF
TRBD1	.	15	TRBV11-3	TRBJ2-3	TGTGCCAGCAGCTTAGGAGGGGGCCCCACAGATACGCAGTATTTT	CASSLGGGPTDTQYF
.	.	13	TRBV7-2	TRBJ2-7	TGTGCCAGCAGCTTGGGCAGGTCATGGGAGCAGTACTTC	CASSLGRSWEQYF
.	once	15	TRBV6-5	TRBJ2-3	TGTGCCAGCAGTTCCGACAGATTTCCCACAGATACGCAGTATTTT	CASSSDRFPTDTQYF
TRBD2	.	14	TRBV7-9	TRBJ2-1	TGTGCCAGCACCCGTAGCGGGAGCTACAATGAGCAGTTCTTC	CASTRSGSYNEQFF
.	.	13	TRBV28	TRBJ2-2	TGTGCCAGCAGTTCCGGGGCCCCCGGGGAGCTGTTTTTT	CASSSGAPGELFF
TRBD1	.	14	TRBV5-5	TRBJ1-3	TGTGCCAGCAGCCTCGCCAGGGGGGAAAACACCATATATTTT	CASSLARGENTIYF
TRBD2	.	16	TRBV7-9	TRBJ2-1	TGTGCCAGCAGCTTAGATGCTAGCGGGGCCTACAATGAGCAGTTCTTC	CASSLDASGAYNEQFF
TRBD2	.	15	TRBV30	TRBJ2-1	TGTGCCTGGAACTTCGGGATAGCGGGGGGCAATGAGCAGTTCTTC	CAWNFGIAGGNEQFF
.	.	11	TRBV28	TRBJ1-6	TGTGCCAGCAGTATTAATTCACCCCTCCACTTT	CASSINSPLHF
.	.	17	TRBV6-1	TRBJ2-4	TGTGCCAGCAGTGTTTCCCGTTCGGAGGGAGGAAAAAACATTCAGTACTTC	CASSVSRSEGGKNIQYF